Listed below are T cell receptor beta chains from one sample, sequenced in a study of PD-L1 blockade in urothelial cancer. Some clones are missing from TCRdb's copy, which holds only in-frame ones; the method was immunoSEQ multiplex PCR. The sample contains 53,000 or so clones, approximately 90% of which appear only once. Material: PBMCs, obtained around atezolizumab (anti-PD-L1) treatment. The receptors were gathered from a man between 60 and 75 years old with urothelial cancer. Both conserved end residues are part of each CDR3. The D gene is left open where the match is weak. Rows give clone size only sometimes, using once, few, many, or a class for an expanded clone.

>TRBV30|TRBD1|few|TRBJ2-7
CAWRYGTGAAEQYF
TGTGCCTGGCGATACGGGACAGGGGCGGCCGAGCAGTACTTC
>TRBV7-9|TRBD1|.|TRBJ2-3
CASSLFQGAADTQYF
TGTGCCAGCAGCTTATTCCAGGGGGCGGCAGATACGCAGTATTTT
>TRBV18|TRBD1|.|TRBJ2-7
CASSPGQGAYEQYF
TGTGCCAGCTCACCAGGACAGGGGGCGTACGAGCAGTACTTC
>TRBV29-1|.|.|TRBJ1-2
CSLLRANYGYTF
TGCAGCCTACTCAGGGCTAACTATGGCTACACCTTC
>TRBV28|TRBD1|.|TRBJ2-1
CASGRQGVNNEQFF
TGTGCCAGCGGCCGGCAGGGGGTGAACAATGAGCAGTTCTTC
>TRBV6-5|TRBD2|few|TRBJ2-2
CASSMGLGRTGELFF
TGTGCCAGCAGCATGGGACTAGGCAGAACCGGGGAGCTGTTTTTT
>TRBV29-1|.|.|TRBJ1-1
CSVEDPAGVNTEAFF
TGCAGCGTTGAAGATCCAGCAGGGGTGAACACTGAAGCTTTCTTT
>TRBV6-4|TRBD1|.|TRBJ2-1
CASSDWSGGAKHEQFF
TGTGCCAGCAGTGACTGGTCAGGGGGCGCGAAGCATGAGCAGTTCTTC
>TRBV19|TRBD2|.|TRBJ2-1
CASSFGLAGGLFF
TGTGCCAGTAGTTTCGGACTAGCGGGAGGTCTGTTCTTC
>TRBV5-4|.|.|TRBJ2-7
CASSLGGILYEQYF
TGTGCCAGCAGCTTGGGCGGGATCCTCTACGAGCAGTACTTC
>TRBV15|TRBD1|.|TRBJ2-7
CATSRDLGTGAPQYF
TGTGCCACCAGCAGAGATCTAGGGACAGGGGCACCGCAGTACTTC
>TRBV6-1|TRBD2|.|TRBJ2-1
CASSDGLAGYNEQFF
TGTGCCAGCAGTGACGGGCTAGCGGGTTACAATGAGCAGTTCTTC
>TRBV28|.|.|TRBJ2-2
CASSLRGAGELFF
TGTGCCAGCAGTTTAAGAGGAGCCGGGGAGCTGTTTTTT
>TRBV19|TRBD2|.|TRBJ2-1
CASSRTSGGAGNEQFF
TGTGCCAGTAGTAGAACTAGCGGGGGGGCGGGGAATGAGCAGTTCTTC
>TRBV28|TRBD2|.|TRBJ2-1
CASRDGTSGRSVGQFF
TGTGCCAGCAGGGATGGGACTAGCGGGAGGTCGGTCGGGCAGTTCTTC
>TRBV11-2|TRBD2|few|TRBJ2-5
CASSQATSGEVQYF
TGTGCCAGCAGCCAGGCGACTAGCGGGGAAGTCCAGTACTTC
>TRBV4-1|TRBD2|.|TRBJ2-5
CASSHEGTRREETQYF
TGCGCCAGCAGCCATGAAGGGACTAGACGGGAGGAGACCCAGTACTTC